A single sample gave rise to the 21 T cell receptor beta chains below, sequenced in a study of blood T cell repertoires in COVID-19 (dated by TCRdb to the early 2020s). Library preparation was by the immunoSEQ multiplex PCR assay. The clones in this table, taken by TCRdb from immuneACCESS, are in-frame only. Not every clone is retained; where verified, under half of the shortfall comes from an unresolved V gene, and the cause of the rest is unknown. For this sample the table gives 300,000 to 400,000 clones, of which approximately 88% were detected only once. Over 4.5% of the sample belongs to the ten largest clones. The material sequenced was PBMCs or T cells enriched from blood (not recorded which). The receptor set was obtained from a man younger than 40 who had recovered from COVID-19.

A word on this clone: The same CDR3 also results from other DNA sequences found in this sample. The rearrangement uses TRBV5-1 and TRBJ2-5, with D perhaps matching TRBD2 (5 bases). From germline, CDR1 is SGHRS and CDR2 YFSETQ. CDR3 length equals 13 residues. V lost 2 bases to trimming and J lost 4 bases, with 9 bases between them. The CDR3 coding sequence is TGCGCCAGCAGCTTAGGTGGAGGAGAGACCCAGTACTTC. It yields the protein CASSLGGGETQYF.

Only a few counts were recorded for this clone. This chain joins TRBV6-1 and TRBJ1-2; D is undetermined. The V and J ends lost 1 base and 7 bases respectively, with 22 bases between them. In germline, CDR1 is MNHNS, CDR2 SASEGT. The CDR3 runs 17 residues. CDR3 bases: TGTGCCAGCAGTGAAGGGGATTCCGGGATGGGTCTGTTTGGCTACACCTTC. This translates into CASSEGDSGMGLFGYTF.

The chain joins TRBV6-5 to TRBJ2-4; D might be TRBD2 (5 bases). The V end was cut by 7 bases, the J end by 10 bases, with 14 bases between. The CDR3 is 12 residues long. Germline-derived CDR1 and CDR2 are MNHEY and SVGAGI. Here the CDR3 reads CASILADGIQYF. Here the CDR3 DNA reads TGTGCCAGCATCCTAGCCGATGGGATTCAGTACTTC.

V and J are TRBV12-3 or TRBV12-4 and TRBJ1-5; weak D call: TRBD1 (5 bases). This CDR3 has 13 amino acids. Between the trimmed V and J ends, which lost 6 bases and 3 bases, there was a span of 9 bases. The CDR3 region has the DNA TGTGCCAGCAGCCCGACAGTCAATCAGCCCCAGCATTTT. Protein: CASSPTVNQPQHF.

The V gene is TRBV12-1, the J gene TRBJ1-1; TRBD1 is the table's D call, not checked against the DNA. TRBV12-1 has pseudogene status. The CDR3 runs 17 residues. The CDR3 loop is CASSFANLDSTDTEAFF. CDR3 DNA: TGTGCCAGCAGCTTTGCGAATCTGGACAGTACAGACACTGAAGCTTTCTTT.

V and J are TRBV6-5 and TRBJ2-1; possibly TRBD1 for D (5 bases). Trimming removed 6 bases from V and 7 bases from J, with 19 bases in between. Looked up from germline, CDR1 is MNHEY and CDR2 is SVGAGI. The CDR3 extends over 15 amino acids. The CDR3 loop is CASSPGFSIGNEQFF. In DNA form, the CDR3 reads TGTGCCAGCAGCCCAGGGTTTTCAATCGGGAATGAGCAGTTCTTC.

V usage is TRBV3-1 (or the pseudogene TRBV3-2) and J usage is TRBJ2-7, with TRBD2 matching over 7 bases. After removal of 1 base from V and 4 bases from J, the junction contained 10 bases not matched to a gene. CDR1 is LGHDT, CDR2 YNNKEL, per germline (reference sequence). This CDR3 region has 16 residues. CDR3 in amino acids: CASSQVSWGGGYEQYF. CDR3 nucleotide sequence: TGTGCCAGCAGCCAAGTCTCGTGGGGGGGAGGGTACGAGCAGTACTTC.

This chain joins TRBV28 and TRBJ1-5; perhaps TRBD1 as D (5 bases). This CDR3 region has 14 residues. Trimming stripped 8 bases from V and 6 bases from J, with 17 bases between. Germline loops: CDR1 MDHEN, CDR2 SYDVKM. Here the CDR3 DNA reads TGTGCCAGCGAAGCCAGGGTAAAGGGTCAGCCCCAGCATTTT. The encoded protein is CASEARVKGQPQHF.

The chain links TRBV28 to TRBJ2-7; D is possibly TRBD2 (6 bases). The ends were cut back, 7 bases at V and 3 bases at J, with 10 bases in the middle. Germline V gene data show CDR1 as MDHEN and CDR2 as SYDVKM. This CDR3 spans 12 amino acids. As DNA, the CDR3 is TGTGCCAGCACGGGACTCCTCTACGAGCAGTACTTC. It specifies CASTGLLYEQYF. Complete variable domain (other parts from reference TRBV28 and TRBJ2-7): DVKVTQSSRYLVKRTGEKVFLECVQDMDHENMFWYRQDPGLGLRLIYFSYDVKMKEKGDIPEGYSVSREKKERFSLILESASTNQTSMYLCASTGLLYEQYFGPGTRLTVT.

About this clone: Other nucleotide sequences in the sample specify the same CDR3. The chain links TRBV24-1 to TRBJ2-3; 10 nucleotides align to TRBD2. This CDR3 contains 16 residues. With 4 bases clipped from V and 5 bases from J, the junction kept 8 bases outside the gene matches. CDR1 and CDR2 (germline): KGHDR, SFDVKD. The CDR3 coding sequence is TGTGCCACCAGTGACCCCAGCGGGGGGGCCGGAGATACGCAGTATTTT. It translates to CATSDPSGGAGDTQYF.

This chain links TRBV2 with TRBJ2-1; no definite D call. The CDR3 runs to 13 residues. Deletions cut 7 bases from V and 9 bases from J, with 16 bases between. CDR1 and CDR2 (germline): SNHLY, FYNNEI. The CDR3 loop reads CASKSVSTGEQFF. The CDR3 DNA reads TGTGCCAGCAAGTCAGTTTCGACGGGTGAGCAGTTCTTC.

The chain carries TRBV4-1 and TRBJ1-5, with 7 positions matching TRBD1. CDR3 size: 19 residues. The germline gives CDR1 MGHRA, CDR2 YSYEKL. With V trimmed by 0 bases and J by 0 bases, 11 bases remained unmatched. CDR3 amino acids: CASSQEFIPGTASNQPQHF. As DNA, the CDR3 is TGCGCCAGCAGCCAAGAGTTCATTCCGGGGACAGCTAGCAATCAGCCCCAGCATTTT.

The table lists this clone with a count of one. This chain joins TRBV9 and TRBJ2-3; 16 bases fit TRBD2. The CDR3 covers 16 residues. J was trimmed by 6 bases and V by 0 bases; bases with no gene match: 1. Germline CDR1 reads SGDLS; CDR2 reads YYNGEE. CDR3: CASSVEGLAGGDTQYF. The CDR3 region has the DNA TGTGCCAGCAGCGTAGAGGGACTAGCGGGGGGGGATACGCAGTATTTT.

The J gene is TRBJ2-7, the V gene TRBV27, with 8 positions matching TRBD1. The germline V gene has CDR1 MNHEY and CDR2 SMNVEV (reference sequence). Losses at the gene ends were 3 bases for V and 3 bases for J; bases not matched to a gene: 1. This CDR3 contains 13 residues. The CDR3 loop is CASSLDRDYEQYF. For the CDR3, the DNA is TGTGCCAGCAGTTTGGACAGGGACTACGAGCAGTACTTC.

The chain couples TRBV18 to TRBJ1-6, with D possibly TRBD1 on 5 matching bases. The CDR3 runs to 14 residues. CDR1 is KGHSH, CDR2 LQKENI, per germline. The V and J ends lost 6 bases and 8 bases respectively, with 14 bases between them. This chain's CDR3 is CASSSGLSDSPLHF. The CDR3 DNA is TGTGCCAGCTCCTCGGGACTGTCGGATTCACCCCTCCACTTT.

This clone was recorded only once. J is TRBJ2-2 and V is TRBV9, with 10 bases lining up with TRBD2. V shed 3 bases, J shed 3 bases, and the junction held 5 bases outside the gene matches. This CDR3 contains 16 residues. Germline assignment: CDR1 SGDLS and CDR2 YYNGEE. The CDR3 DNA reads as TGTGCCAGCAGCGCCGGGACTAGCGATTACACCGGGGAGCTGTTTTTT. This gives the protein CASSAGTSDYTGELFF.

This chain links TRBV5-1 with TRBJ2-2; 12 nucleotides agree with TRBD2. The CDR3 is 15 residues long. Germline CDR1 is SGHRS and CDR2 is YFSETQ. V shed 4 bases, J shed 4 bases, and the junction held 2 bases outside the gene matches. The CDR3 loop reads CASSGGLAGTGELFF. The CDR3 region has the DNA TGCGCCAGCAGCGGGGGACTAGCGGGCACCGGGGAGCTGTTTTTT. Combining the CDR3 with reference TRBV5-1 and TRBJ2-2 gives the whole variable domain KAGVTQTPRYLIKTRGQQVTLSCSPISGHRSVSWYQQTPGQGLQFLFEYFSETQRNKGNFPGRFSGRQFSNSRSEMNVSTLELGDSALYLCASSGGLAGTGELFFGEGSRLTVL.

This sequence joins TRBV28 and TRBJ2-4; D gene uncertain. This CDR3 contains 16 residues. Trimming removed 6 bases at V and 0 bases at J, with 15 bases between. Germline CDR1 reads MDHEN; CDR2 reads SYDVKM. CDR3 coding DNA: TGTGCCAGCAGATCACGAAAACTTCTAGCCAAAAACATTCAGTACTTC. This sequence encodes CASRSRKLLAKNIQYF.

The V gene is TRBV28, the J gene TRBJ2-7; 8 bases fit TRBD2. Germline values: CDR1 MDHEN, CDR2 SYDVKM. After removal of 6 bases from V and 1 base from J, the junction contained 5 bases not matched to a gene. The CDR3 runs 14 residues. The DNA for the CDR3 is TGTGCCAGCAGAAACGGGGGGGGATCCTACGAGCAGTACTTC. This sequence encodes CASRNGGGSYEQYF.

The chain combines TRBV12-3 or TRBV12-4 with TRBJ1-6; 8 bases map to TRBD1. Germline trimming cut 10 bases from V and 6 bases from J; bases unmatched to any gene: 5. This CDR3 comprises 13 residues. CDR3 nucleotides: TGTGCCACCCAGGACAGGGCTAATTCACCCCTCCACTTT. It is translated as CATQDRANSPLHF.

The DNA for the CDR3 is TGCAGCGCCCGACAGGGGGACACTGAAGCTTTCTTT. Its translation: CSARQGDTEAFF. The chain employs TRBV29-1 and TRBJ1-1; 9 bases line up with TRBD1. This CDR3 region has 12 residues. V lost 7 bases to trimming and J lost 3 bases; unmatched junction nucleotides: 3. The germline gives CDR1 SQVTM, CDR2 ANQGSEA.